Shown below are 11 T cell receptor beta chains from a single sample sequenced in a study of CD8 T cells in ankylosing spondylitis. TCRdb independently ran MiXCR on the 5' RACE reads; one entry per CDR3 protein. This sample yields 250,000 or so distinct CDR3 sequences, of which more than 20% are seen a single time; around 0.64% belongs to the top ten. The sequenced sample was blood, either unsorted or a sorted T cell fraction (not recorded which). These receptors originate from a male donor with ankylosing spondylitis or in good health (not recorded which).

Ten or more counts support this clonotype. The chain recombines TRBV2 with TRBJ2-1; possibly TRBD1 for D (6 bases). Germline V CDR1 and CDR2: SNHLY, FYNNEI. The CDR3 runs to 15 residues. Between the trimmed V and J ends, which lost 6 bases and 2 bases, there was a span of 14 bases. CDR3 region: CASRDSGGPYNEQFF. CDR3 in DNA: TGTGCCAGCAGGGATAGTGGGGGCCCCTACAATGAGCAGTTCTTC.

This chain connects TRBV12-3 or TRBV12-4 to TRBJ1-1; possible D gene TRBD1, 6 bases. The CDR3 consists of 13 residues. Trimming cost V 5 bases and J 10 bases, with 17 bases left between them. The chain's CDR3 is CASSQHKGGRAFF. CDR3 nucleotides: TGTGCCAGCAGTCAACATAAGGGGGGAAGAGCTTTCTTT.

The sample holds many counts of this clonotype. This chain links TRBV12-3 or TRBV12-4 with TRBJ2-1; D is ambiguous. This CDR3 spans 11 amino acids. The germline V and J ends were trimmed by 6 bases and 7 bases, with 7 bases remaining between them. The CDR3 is CASSVRNEQFF. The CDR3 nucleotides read TGTGCCAGCAGCGTGAGAAATGAGCAGTTCTTC.

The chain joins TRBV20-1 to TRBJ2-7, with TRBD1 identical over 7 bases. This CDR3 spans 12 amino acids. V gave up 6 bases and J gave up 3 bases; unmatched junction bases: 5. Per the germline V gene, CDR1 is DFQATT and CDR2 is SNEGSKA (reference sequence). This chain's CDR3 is CSAIDRVYEQYF. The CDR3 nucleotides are TGCAGTGCAATCGACAGGGTCTACGAGCAGTACTTC.

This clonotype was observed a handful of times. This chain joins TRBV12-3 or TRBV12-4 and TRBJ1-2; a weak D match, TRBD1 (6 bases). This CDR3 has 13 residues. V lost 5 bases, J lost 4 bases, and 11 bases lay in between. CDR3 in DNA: TGTGCCAGCAGTCGTACAGGGATCTATGGCTACACCTTC. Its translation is CASSRTGIYGYTF.

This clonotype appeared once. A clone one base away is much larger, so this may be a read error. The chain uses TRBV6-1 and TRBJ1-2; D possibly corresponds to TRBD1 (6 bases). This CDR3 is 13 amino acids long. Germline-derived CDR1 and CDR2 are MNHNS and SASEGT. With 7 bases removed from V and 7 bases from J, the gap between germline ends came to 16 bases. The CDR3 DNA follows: TGTGCCAGCACCGATCCAGGGGATCTTGGCTACACCTTC. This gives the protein CASTDPGDLGYTF.

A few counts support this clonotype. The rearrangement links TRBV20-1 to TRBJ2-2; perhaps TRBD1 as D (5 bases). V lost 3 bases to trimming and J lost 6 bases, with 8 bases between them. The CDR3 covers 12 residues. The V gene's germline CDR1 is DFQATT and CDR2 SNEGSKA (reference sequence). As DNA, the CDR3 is TGCAGTGCTAGTCAGGGATCCGGGGAGCTGTTTTTT. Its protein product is CSASQGSGELFF.

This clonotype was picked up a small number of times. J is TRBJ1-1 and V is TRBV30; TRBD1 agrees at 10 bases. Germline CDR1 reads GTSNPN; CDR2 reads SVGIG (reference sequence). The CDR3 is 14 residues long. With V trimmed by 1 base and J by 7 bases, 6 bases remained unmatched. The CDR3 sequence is CAWSATGTGDEAFF. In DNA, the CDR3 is TGTGCCTGGAGTGCAACCGGGACAGGGGATGAAGCTTTCTTT.

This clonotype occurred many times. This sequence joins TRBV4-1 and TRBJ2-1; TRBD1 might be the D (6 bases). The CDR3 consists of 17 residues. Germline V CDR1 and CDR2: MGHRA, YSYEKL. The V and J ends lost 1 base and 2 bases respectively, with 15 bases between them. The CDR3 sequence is CASSQVRTVMPYNEQFF. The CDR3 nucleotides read TGCGCCAGCAGCCAAGTACGGACAGTGATGCCCTACAATGAGCAGTTCTTC.

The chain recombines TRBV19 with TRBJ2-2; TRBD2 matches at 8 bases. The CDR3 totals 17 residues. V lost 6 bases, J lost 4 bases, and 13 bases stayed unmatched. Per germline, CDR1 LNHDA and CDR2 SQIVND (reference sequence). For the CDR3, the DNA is TGTGCCAGTAGCCGCAATCTGGGAACTAGCGGCACCGGGGAGCTGTTTTTT. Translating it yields CASSRNLGTSGTGELFF.

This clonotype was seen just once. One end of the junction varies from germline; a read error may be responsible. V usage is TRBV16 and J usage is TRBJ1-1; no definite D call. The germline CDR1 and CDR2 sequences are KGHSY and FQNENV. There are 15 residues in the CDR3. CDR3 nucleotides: TGTGCCACCAGCCCCTACGGGGTGGCGGACACTGAAGCTTTCTTT. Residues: CATSPYGVADTEAFF.